This is a list of T cell receptor beta chains from one sample in a study of blood T cell repertoires in COVID-19. Clones were sequenced by immunoSEQ multiplex PCR, and TCRdb holds only the in-frame ones, with some missing. The table records over 90,000 clones, approximately 88% of them present only once. Material: peripheral blood. These receptors originate from a human donor in a cohort sampled during active COVID-19. Both conserved end residues are part of each CDR3. The order of the fields is J gene, D gene, clone size, V gene, CDR3 DNA, CDR3 protein. A D gene is named only where the DNA matches it firmly. Clone size is shown for a subset of rows, as once, few, many or a class of expanded clone.

J: TRBJ2-7; D: TRBD2; size: once; V: TRBV2; DNA: TGTGCCAGCAGAGCCCCGCCGGGGGGGGGAAGCTCCTACGAGCAGTACTTC; CDR3: CASRAPPGGGSSYEQYF
J: TRBJ1-5; D: .; size: once; V: TRBV5-1; DNA: TGCGCCAGCAGCTTGGGAGGAAGGCAGCCCCAGCATTTT; CDR3: CASSLGGRQPQHF
J: TRBJ2-5; D: .; size: few; V: TRBV7-9; DNA: TGTGCCAGCAGCTCGGGGTTGCGCAAAGAGACCCAGTACTTC; CDR3: CASSSGLRKETQYF
J: TRBJ1-5; D: TRBD1; size: .; V: TRBV4-1; DNA: TGCGCCAGCAGCCTTCGACAGGGGGGCAATCAGCCCCAGCATTTT; CDR3: CASSLRQGGNQPQHF
J: TRBJ2-2; D: .; size: .; V: TRBV7-2; DNA: TGTGCCAGCAGGGCAGGGTTATGGATTCTCGAGAACGGGGAGCTGTTTTTT; CDR3: CASRAGLWILENGELFF
J: TRBJ2-7; D: TRBD2; size: .; V: TRBV11-2; DNA: TGTGCCAGCAGCGCCAGCAGGGTTACTAGCGGCCACGAGCAGTACTTC; CDR3: CASSASRVTSGHEQYF
J: TRBJ2-1; D: .; size: .; V: TRBV14; DNA: TGTGCCAGCAGCCAAACCCCCCTTGTTTCTCCACTTTCCTACAATGAGCAGTTCTTC; CDR3: CASSQTPLVSPLSYNEQFF
J: TRBJ1-4; D: .; size: .; V: TRBV7-9; DNA: TGTGCCAGCAGTCCACAGGAGGGAAAACTGTTTTTT; CDR3: CASSPQEGKLFF
J: TRBJ1-2; D: .; size: .; V: TRBV11-3; DNA: TGTGCCAGCAGCTCGGGAGGGGACTATGGCTACACCTTC; CDR3: CASSSGGDYGYTF
J: TRBJ1-1; D: .; size: once; V: TRBV6-5; DNA: TGTGCCAGCAGAAAGACAGGCGGGACTGAAGCTTTCTTT; CDR3: CASRKTGGTEAFF
J: TRBJ2-1; D: .; size: .; V: TRBV28; DNA: TGTGCCAGCAAAGCGGTACAGTCCTACAATGAGCAGTTCTTC; CDR3: CASKAVQSYNEQFF
J: TRBJ2-7; D: .; size: .; V: TRBV28; DNA: TGTGCCAGCAGCCGCCGGGACACCCTCAGCTTTTTGTACGAGCAGTACTTC; CDR3: CASSRRDTLSFLYEQYF
J: TRBJ1-2; D: TRBD1; size: .; V: TRBV3-1/TRBV3-2; DNA: TGTGCCAGCAGCCAGGGGACAGGGAGCTATGGCTACACCTTC; CDR3: CASSQGTGSYGYTF
J: TRBJ2-3; D: .; size: .; V: TRBV5-1; DNA: TGCGCCAGCAGCTTGGAATGGCAGGGCACAGATACGCAGTATTTT; CDR3: CASSLEWQGTDTQYF
J: TRBJ2-1; D: TRBD2; size: .; V: TRBV9; DNA: TGTGCCAGCAGCGCGATCCCCGGGACTAGCGGGGGGGCAGGTTATGAGCAGTTCTTC; CDR3: CASSAIPGTSGGAGYEQFF
J: TRBJ1-4; D: .; size: .; V: TRBV5-6; DNA: TGTGCCAGCAGCTTGAATCCCCGGGGCCGGGGGGATGAAAAACTGTTTTTT; CDR3: CASSLNPRGRGDEKLFF
J: TRBJ1-2; D: TRBD1; size: .; V: TRBV25-1; DNA: TGTGCCAGCAGTCAAACAGGGGGCACCTATGGCTACACCTTC; CDR3: CASSQTGGTYGYTF
J: TRBJ2-1; D: .; size: .; V: TRBV5-4; DNA: TGTGCCAGCAGCTTGCGGGGGGCCCACAATGAGCAGTTCTTC; CDR3: CASSLRGAHNEQFF
J: TRBJ1-2; D: TRBD1; size: few; V: TRBV7-8; DNA: TGTGCCAGCAGCCCCCGTCCATGGACAGGGCCCTATGGCTACACCTTC; CDR3: CASSPRPWTGPYGYTF
J: TRBJ1-5; D: .; size: .; V: TRBV21-1; DNA: TGTGCCAGCAGCAAAGCCTTAAAGCGGGTTTTCCCCTATAGCAATCAGCCCCAGCATTTT; CDR3: CASSKALKRVFPYSNQPQHF
J: TRBJ2-1; D: .; size: .; V: TRBV7-2; DNA: TGTGCCAGCAGCTTACGGGTATTATCCTACAATGAGCAGTTCTTC; CDR3: CASSLRVLSYNEQFF
J: TRBJ2-7; D: TRBD1; size: few; V: TRBV18; DNA: TGTGCCAGCTCTGGGGACAGCTACGAGCAGTACTTC; CDR3: CASSGDSYEQYF
J: TRBJ2-5; D: TRBD2; size: .; V: TRBV5-5; DNA: TGTGCCAGCAGCTGGGGACTAGCGGGGAGGGGAGAGACCCAGTACTTC; CDR3: CASSWGLAGRGETQYF
J: TRBJ1-6; D: .; size: .; V: TRBV7-9; DNA: TGTGCCAGCAGCTTACTCACAGACCCGGGATCACCCCTCCACTTT; CDR3: CASSLLTDPGSPLHF
J: TRBJ2-7; D: TRBD2; size: .; V: TRBV10-3; DNA: TGTGCCATCAGTGACGGGGGGGCATACGAGCAGTACTTC; CDR3: CAISDGGAYEQYF
J: TRBJ2-7; D: .; size: .; V: TRBV2; DNA: TGTGCCAGCAGTGGTGCAGGGAATCCCTCCTACGAGCAGTACTTC; CDR3: CASSGAGNPSYEQYF
J: TRBJ1-4; D: .; size: .; V: TRBV28; DNA: TGTGCCAGCAGTTTAGGCCGGGGTGAAAAACTGTTTTTT; CDR3: CASSLGRGEKLFF
J: TRBJ1-1; D: .; size: .; V: TRBV5-5; DNA: TGTGCCAGCAGCTTCAACTCGAGGAACACTGAAGCTTTCTTT; CDR3: CASSFNSRNTEAFF